This T cell receptor (beta chain) emerged from a study of early T cells in non-severe SARS-CoV-2 infection. Whole-study context: The sequenced material was bulk RNA from unsorted whole blood, and its chains were unpaired.

This CDR3 comprises 15 residues. Trimming shortened V by 3 bases and J by 1 base, and 13 bases separated the two germline ends. Germline loops: CDR1 DFQATT, CDR2 SNEGSKA (reference sequence). Findings and limits, study-wide: A preference for anti-spike CD8 responses marked VDJdb matching, which missed private and CD4 specificities.

This clonotype was detected ten times or more. Its antigen remains unknown. The TCR library protocol was used to attach unique molecular identifiers. These identifiers were attached to individual cDNA molecules. TCRdb re-called the 5' RACE reads through MiXCR, storing one row per CDR3 protein. The sample shows about 39,000 distinct CDR3 sequences, 3% to 4% of them seen only once. This sequence originates from an adult who was a healthcare worker with PCR-confirmed SARS-CoV-2 infection or an uninfected control (not recorded which). V is TRBV20-1 and J is TRBJ2-4; perhaps TRBD2 as D (5 bases). Sequencing input: whole blood. The CDR3 DNA follows: TGCAGTGCTAGGCCGGACTCTCGGGCCAAAAACATTCAGTACTTC. It encodes CSARPDSRAKNIQYF.